This T cell receptor beta chain was recovered during a study of blood T cells in healthy people across ages. The CDR3 spans 15 residues. Germline V lookup: CDR1 MDHEN, CDR2 SYDVKM. V gave up 6 bases and J gave up 0 bases; unmatched junction bases: 7. The use of a sample-barcoded 5' primer and a J-beta primer mix characterized a second PCR of about 7 to 12 cycles. TCRdb used MiXCR to reprocess the 5' RACE reads, holding one entry per CDR3 protein. The data show some 1.5 million distinct CDR3 sequences, with under 55% seen just once and about 3.8% held by the top ten. The TCR was taken from a young woman in good health. The sequencing sample was made of blood. The chain employs TRBV28 and TRBJ2-5; TRBD2 matches at 7 bases. CDR3 residues: CASSLGTTYQETQYF. CDR3 DNA: TGTGCCAGCAGCCTTGGGACTACGTACCAAGAGACCCAGTACTTC. Looking up the rest from reference TRBV28 and TRBJ2-5 gives the full variable domain: DVKVTQSSRYLVKRTGEKVFLECVQDMDHENMFWYRQDPGLGLRLIYFSYDVKMKEKGDIPEGYSVSREKKERFSLILESASTNQTSMYLCASSLGTTYQETQYFGPGTRLLVL.